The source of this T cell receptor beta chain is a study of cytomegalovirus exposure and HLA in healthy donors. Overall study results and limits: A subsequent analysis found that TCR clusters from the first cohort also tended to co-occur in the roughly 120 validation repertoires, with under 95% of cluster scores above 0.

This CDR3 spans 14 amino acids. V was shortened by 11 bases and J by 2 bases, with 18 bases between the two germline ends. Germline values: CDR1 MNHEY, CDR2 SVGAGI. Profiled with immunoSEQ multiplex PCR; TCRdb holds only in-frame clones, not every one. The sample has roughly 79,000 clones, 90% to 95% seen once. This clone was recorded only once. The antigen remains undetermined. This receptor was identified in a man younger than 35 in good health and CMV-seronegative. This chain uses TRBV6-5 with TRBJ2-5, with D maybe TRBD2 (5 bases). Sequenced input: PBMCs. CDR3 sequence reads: CAVLSEDLQETQYF. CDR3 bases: TGTGCCGTGCTTTCCGAGGACTTACAAGAGACCCAGTACTTC.